This entry describes one T cell receptor beta chain. This clone was detected once. What antigen it recognizes has not been identified. Qualities for individual bases were not recorded, and no much larger clone is one base off. The sample originates from a study of blood T cell repertoires in COVID-19 (dated by TCRdb to between 2020 and 2021). In the study overall: Samples from collaborators originated in the United States, Italy and Spain and spanned both the acute and convalescent phases of COVID-19. Subjects who had been exposed to COVID-19, were actively infected with it, or had recovered from it provided the deeply sampled blood TCRbeta repertoires that made up the dataset. Samples were obtained from the ongoing ImmuneRACE study (first 160 participants) and from over a thousand subjects provided by 6 global collaborators. The prospective study material was composed of cDNA or gDNA derived from T cells, B-cell-depleted T cells, or PBMCs. A de-identified subject ID, COVID-19 status, age in years and sex were almost always included in the sample metadata. Where HLA class I and class II types were available, the types were taken from metadata supplied by the sample provider, not from assay-based typing. The repertoires were released in a freely available public database intended as a resource for research on the immune response to SARS-CoV-2. The paper as a whole reports these results and caveats: Clinical and demographic metadata were provided uncurated, with the amount varying by source and participant.

V loses 7 bases at its end and J loses 4 bases; junction bases beyond the gene matches: 9. Reading from cysteine to phenylalanine, the CDR3 counts 15 amino acids. The DNA shown is the 45-base CDR3, in frame from base 1. For CDR1 and CDR2, the germline V gene (reference sequence) lists LNHDA and SQIVND. Each collaborating institution followed its own protocols to collect whole blood in K2EDTA tubes. Collaborator samples were shipped for TCRbeta analysis as frozen whole blood, isolated PBMCs, or DNA extracted from either sample type. The immunoSEQ Assay, a bias-controlled multiplex PCR, was used to amplify TCRbeta CDR3 regions from genomic DNA. Concerning the study's data processing: The number of nucleated cells in each sample was estimated from the amplification of reference gene primers within the assay. To quantify the absolute abundance of each unique TCRbeta CDR3 rearrangement, sequence reads were collapsed and filtered. For each sample, productive Simpson clonality was calculated as the square root of Simpson's diversity index over productive rearrangements. TCRdb holds this immuneACCESS table with in-frame rearrangements only. Some clones are missing; in checked studies, unresolved V genes explain under half, and the rest has no known cause. The V and J calls and the clone size are those of that table, but D and trimming were determined from the DNA. This sample comprises 20,000 to 25,000 clones, roughly nine tenths of them detected only once. 7.5% to 10% of the sample belongs to the ten largest clones.

Sequencing was done on a sample of peripheral blood. The V and J genes are TRBV19 and TRBJ1-1, with 10 middle bases fitting TRBD1. The TCR comes from a man aged 70-80 years with acute or convalescent COVID-19. The CDR3 is CASTLGTGAGTEAFF. The sequenced DNA: TGTGCCAGTACTCTCGGGACAGGGGCGGGCACTGAAGCTTTCTTT.